This TCR beta chain was identified in a study of tumor-infiltrating lymphocytes in primary liver carcinoma. Whole-study context: Tumors measured roughly 4 to 10 cm and were stage T1-T3 N0M0.

General study results and limits: Lesser overlap characterized tumor-adjacent and tumor-blood pairs relative to tumor region pairs. Presence in all five tumor regions was observed for only about 7.5-24% of top clones.

In this sample, this clonotype turned up once. No antigen is known for it. The roughly 18-34 mg bulk tissue piece was not sorted before simultaneous RNA and DNA extraction. Five discrete regions of every tumor underwent sampling. Reverse transcription of about 500 ng total RNA with a constant-region primer produced TCR beta cDNA. Modified slightly, ARM-PCR produced TCR beta libraries over three nested multiplex PCR rounds. TCRdb redid the calling of the multiplex PCR reads with MiXCR, one entry per CDR3 protein. The profile covers about 190,000 distinct CDR3 sequences, with around four fifths appearing a single time and less than 20% taken by the ten largest. Sequencing input: tumor tissue from primary liver carcinoma. This TCR came from a man aged 40-49 years with primary liver carcinoma and hepatitis B virus infection.

The CDR3 nucleotides read TGTGCCAGCAGTGAGATAGGGGGTTTGTACAATGAGCAGTTCTTC. This sequence encodes CASSEIGGLYNEQFF. V and J are TRBV6-1 and TRBJ2-1; perhaps TRBD1 as D (6 bases). V was clipped by 3 bases and J by 4 bases, with 13 bases between them. This CDR3 contains 15 residues. Germline CDR1 reads MNHNS; CDR2 reads SASEGT.